A selection of T cell receptor beta chains follows, all from one sample in a study of radiotherapy plus CTLA-4 blockade in lung cancer. The data were produced by immunoSEQ multiplex PCR, yet TCRdb's version contains in-frame clones alone and is incomplete. Here the sample spans some 32,000 clones, over 75% being singletons. This material consisted of peripheral blood, taken from a patient treated with radiotherapy plus ipilimumab. These receptors all come from a human donor with non-small cell lung cancer that progressed on radiotherapy plus ipilimumab. Each CDR3 is given with its conserved first and last residue. A D gene is named only where the DNA matches it firmly. The size of a clone is reported for some rows only, either as once, few or many, or as a class for expanded clones.

cdr3_aa cdr3_nt v_call d_call j_call clone_size
CASSPRAGGPNEQFF TGTGCCAGCAGCCCTCGGGCGGGGGGCCCCAATGAGCAGTTCTTC TRBV6-5 TRBD2 TRBJ2-1 NA
CASSLSTRVLGYNEQFF TGTGCCAGCAGTTTATCGACTCGGGTCCTCGGCTACAATGAGCAGTTCTTC TRBV27 NA TRBJ2-1 NA
CASSPWQGPGNTIYF TGTGCCAGCTCACCGTGGCAGGGCCCTGGAAACACCATATATTTT TRBV18 NA TRBJ1-3 NA
CASSFSLAGQETQYF TGTGCCAGCAGCTTTTCACTAGCGGGGCAAGAGACCCAGTACTTC TRBV5-5 TRBD2 TRBJ2-5 NA
CASSLTGTFPEAFF TGTGCCAGCAGCCTAACAGGGACTTTCCCTGAAGCTTTCTTT TRBV7-3 NA TRBJ1-1 NA
CASSDRKSTEAFF TGTGCCAGCAGTGACAGGAAGAGCACTGAAGCTTTCTTT TRBV25-1 NA TRBJ1-1 NA
CASSYPPGWNTEAFF TGTGCCAGCAGTTACCCCCCGGGGTGGAACACTGAAGCTTTCTTT TRBV6-6 NA TRBJ1-1 few
CSAPWDSEQYF TGCAGTGCGCCCTGGGACAGCGAGCAGTACTTC TRBV20-1 TRBD1 TRBJ2-7 NA
CASSAASYNEQFF TGTGCCAGCAGCGCGGCCTCCTACAATGAGCAGTTCTTC TRBV7-2 NA TRBJ2-1 NA
CASSQDYGAYTGELFF TGTGCCAGCAGCCAAGATTACGGAGCCTACACCGGGGAGCTGTTTTTT TRBV4-2 NA TRBJ2-2 NA
CASSVLAGEITDTQYF TGTGCCAGCAGCGTTTTAGCGGGGGAGATCACAGATACGCAGTATTTT TRBV9 TRBD2 TRBJ2-3 NA
CATGTGGGGNQPQHF TGTGCCACCGGAACAGGGGGCGGTGGCAATCAGCCCCAGCATTTT TRBV19 TRBD1 TRBJ1-5 NA